This T cell receptor (beta chain) was documented in a study of read filtering for tumor transcriptome and immune sequencing. Study in general: R-ISS stage counts were eight or nine for I, 15 to 20 for II, six or seven for III. After DNase treatment, RNA was made into whole-transcriptome libraries. Findings of the study overall: The CD138-negative fraction was mixed bone marrow immune cells, not pure T cells.

Every patient had bone marrow sampled while the disease was active. This clonotype was counted ten times or more. Its antigen is unknown. Molecular barcoded adaptors covering alpha/delta and beta/gamma chains were used on about 0.4 ug RNA. MiXCR, run by TCRdb on the reads, gives a single entry per CDR3 protein. The sample includes 100,000 to 150,000 distinct CDR3 sequences, 13% of them seen just once. V was pared by 6 bases and J by 5 bases, with 8 bases between. Germline CDR1 and CDR2: MDHEN and SYDVKM. CDR3 size: 12 residues. The receptor was derived from a donor over 35 with multiple myeloma. This sequence joins TRBV28 and TRBJ2-1; D not resolved. Sequencing was performed on a population of CD138-negative cells sorted from bone marrow. The CDR3: CASRSAHNEQFF. The CDR3 DNA reads TGTGCCAGCAGGTCCGCTCACAATGAGCAGTTCTTC.